This T cell receptor (beta chain) was sequenced for a study of blood T cell repertoires in COVID-19. Grouping used clinical history reported by participants in a survey and questionnaire. Clones were sequenced by immunoSEQ multiplex PCR, and TCRdb holds only the in-frame ones, with some missing. The table has roughly 150,000 clones, around 80% seen once. This receptor was identified in a woman between 50 and 59 years old who had recovered from COVID-19. The specimen was PBMCs or T cells enriched from blood (not recorded which).

CDR3 DNA sequence: TGTGCCAGCAGCTTCACAACCGGGACAGGGGGCACCCAGGTTCCGCCCCAGCATTTT. It encodes CASSFTTGTGGTQVPPQHF. The chain uses TRBV7-9 and TRBJ1-5; 12 nucleotides match TRBD1. CDR1 and CDR2 (germline): SEHNR, FQNEAQ (reference sequence). CDR3 length: 19 residues. V shed 3 bases and J 9 bases; nucleotides not matched to a gene: 18.